This T cell receptor (beta chain) was observed in a study of T-cell reconstitution after alpha-beta-depleted transplantation in children. The TCRbeta library incorporated unique molecular identifiers. TCRdb processed the PCR reads anew with MiXCR; each CDR3 protein has one entry. The table has hundreds of thousands of distinct CDR3 sequences, around 7.1% seen once. This clonotype appeared a few times. The target antigen is unknown. Points from the study as a whole: Surviving thymic progenitors and recipient T cells were the source of high TCRbeta diversity at day 60 in some patients. T-cell numbers and diversity, one year after transplant, stemmed largely from T cells that were newly produced. In patients about two months after transplant, alpha-beta T cells reportedly arose from several hundred expanded graft clones.

The germline V and J ends were trimmed by 6 bases and 9 bases, with 23 bases remaining between them. The CDR3 is made up of 14 amino acids. In germline, CDR1 is GTSNPN, CDR2 SVGIG (reference sequence). The sample here was peripheral blood, taken 360 days after TCRalphabeta/CD19-depleted stem cell transplant. This sequence joins TRBV30 and TRBJ1-2; D is uncertain. This TCR derives from a female patient aged 2-15 years who had a stem cell transplant for Fanconi anemia, so the T cells may come from the graft donor. CDR3 nucleotides: TGTGCCTGTACGAGGGCGTCGTCCGGGATAAGCTACACCTTC. The encoded protein is CACTRASSGISYTF.